Included here is one TCR beta chain sequence, with context. Its antigen remains unknown. Profiling relied on immunoSEQ multiplex PCR, and the TCRdb table lists in-frame clones only, not all of them. The repertoire consists of tens of thousands of clones, with more than 75% occurring once and the leading ten covering roughly 0.44%. Germline CDR1 reads SGHTA; CDR2 reads FQGNSA. The CDR3 is 16 amino acids. The V end lost 4 bases, the J end lost 6 bases, and 19 bases lay between the germline ends. This specimen belongs to a study of OX40 agonist ivuxolimab in advanced cancers. Across the study: Patients treated during dose escalation were battling hepatocellular carcinoma, melanoma, renal cell or head and neck cancer. A history of anti-PD-1, anti-PD-L1 or anti-CTLA-4 therapy was acceptable, and roughly 40% had some. Whole-study results and caveats: Relative to CD4+, CD8+ T cells held more expanded clones on average.

The V gene is TRBV7-2, the J gene TRBJ2-1; D may be TRBD1 or TRBD2 (5 bases each). Source: CD4+ or CD8+ T cells sorted from blood, taken in a trial of the OX40 agonist ivuxolimab. The sequence was obtained from an adult with an advanced solid tumor such as melanoma, head and neck, liver or kidney cancer. CDR3 residues: CASSSREWAGTNEQFF. CDR3 nucleotide sequence: TGTGCCAGCAGCTCACGGGAATGGGCTGGGACCAATGAGCAGTTCTTC. Full variable domain (outside the CDR3, taken from reference TRBV7-2 and TRBJ2-1): GAGVSQSPSNKVTEKGKDVELRCDPISGHTALYWYRQSLGQGLEFLIYFQGNSAPDKSGLPSDRFSAERTGGSVSTLTIQRTQQEDSAVYLCASSSREWAGTNEQFFGPGTRLTVL.